These 6 T cell receptor beta chains were sequenced from one sample in a study of regulatory T cells in long-lasting Graves disease. As to time point: newly diagnosed GD, antithyroid drugs for less than 3 months. From RNA extracted from PBMCs, the TCR library was made. Combining iRepertoire HTBI primers with Arm-PCR of CDR3 regions, the authors built TCR beta libraries. TCRdb passed the multiplex PCR reads through MiXCR, listing each CDR3 protein once. The table has hundreds of thousands of distinct CDR3 sequences, about 15% seen once. In addition, the sample was reused for a study of T cells in Graves' hyperthyroidism and ophthalmopathy.

The sample here was peripheral blood mononuclear cells (PBMCs), taken at new diagnosis, from a patient treated with antithyroid drugs. These receptors were taken from a woman aged 40 to 49 with Graves disease.

The table lists this clonotype with a few counts. The chain carries TRBV29-1 and TRBJ2-1; D is undetermined. With 7 bases removed from V and 6 bases from J, the gap between germline ends came to 16 bases. This CDR3 comprises 13 residues. In germline, CDR1 is SQVTM, CDR2 ANQGSEA. This CDR3 is CSAETGISNEQFF. The DNA of the CDR3 is TGCAGCGCAGAAACGGGTATATCCAATGAGCAGTTCTTC.

A few counts support this clonotype. The rearrangement links TRBV20-1 to TRBJ1-3; 7 bases are a match to TRBD1. Losses at the gene ends were 4 bases for V and 3 bases for J; bases not matched to a gene: 6. The CDR3 is 14 residues long. Germline V gene data show CDR1 as DFQATT and CDR2 as SNEGSKA (reference sequence). CDR3 loop: CSAKGTVDGNTIYF. DNA of the CDR3: TGCAGTGCTAAAGGGACAGTTGATGGAAACACCATATATTTT.

The rearrangement links TRBV5-4 to TRBJ2-1; D is ambiguous. The CDR3 covers 14 residues. V lost 1 base and J 3 bases, leaving 8 bases between the germline ends. CDR1 is SGHNT, CDR2 YYREEE, per germline (reference sequence). CDR3 in amino acids: CASSLKQVYNEQFF. The CDR3 bases are TGTGCCAGCAGCTTGAAGCAGGTCTACAATGAGCAGTTCTTC.

The chain uses TRBV4-3 and TRBJ2-6; 7 positions agree with TRBD1. V shed 2 bases and J 0 bases; nucleotides not matched to a gene: 13. There are 20 residues in the CDR3. Germline V gene data show CDR1 as LGHNA and CDR2 as YSLEER. CDR3 loop: CASSQQFRGQYPSGANVLTF. For the CDR3, the DNA is TGCGCCAGCAGCCAACAATTCCGGGGACAGTATCCCTCTGGGGCCAACGTCCTGACTTTC.

This clonotype came up many times. This chain joins TRBV5-5 and TRBJ2-3; D uncertain. The V gene lost 0 bases and the J gene lost 2 bases, with 7 bases spanning the gap. Per the germline V gene, CDR1 is SGHKS and CDR2 is YYEKEE (reference sequence). The CDR3 runs 14 residues. Written as DNA, the CDR3 is TGTGCCAGCAGCTTGGGGCAGCTCACAGATACGCAGTATTTT. Its translation: CASSLGQLTDTQYF.

This clonotype was picked up many times. The chain couples TRBV3-1 to TRBJ2-3; D is undetermined. Deletions cut 1 base from V and 6 bases from J, with 14 bases between. Germline values: CDR1 LGHDT, CDR2 YNNKEL (reference sequence). There are 15 residues in the CDR3. The CDR3 nucleotides are TGTGCCAGCAGCCAAGTCACGACATTACGGGATACGCAGTATTTT. This gives the protein CASSQVTTLRDTQYF.